One T cell receptor (beta chain) is described in this entry. What it binds is unknown. It was with 60 Vbeta and 13 Jbeta primers that the PCR ran. Clones were sequenced by immunoSEQ multiplex PCR, and TCRdb holds only the in-frame ones, with some missing. Counted here are approximately 150,000 clones, about four fifths occurring once; the ten biggest clones make up around 4.9%. This record belongs to a study of cytomegalovirus exposure and HLA in healthy donors. Healthy bone marrow donors formed the donor group. There are 16 residues in the CDR3. V lost 5 bases, J lost 3 bases, and 13 bases stayed unmatched. Germline V gene lookup returns CDR1 SGHAT and CDR2 FQNNGV. Overall study findings and caveats: The dataset shows that most TCR sequences were rare, while some public TCRs occurred in many donors.

This sequence was found in a man aged 18 to 29 in good health and CMV-seronegative. Sequencing was performed on PBMCs. The chain uses TRBV11-2 and TRBJ2-7; 7 bases fit TRBD1. The CDR3, as DNA: TGTGCCAGCAGCCAATCCAGGACAGGACGTATCTACGAGCAGTACTTC. Its protein is CASSQSRTGRIYEQYF.